The present entry profiles one T cell receptor beta chain with its context. The antigen remains undetermined. The data were obtained in a study of cytomegalovirus exposure and HLA in healthy donors. About the study: Previous work identified 95 million to 140 million unique TCR beta sequences from around 180 million T cells. Study observations and caveats: Later, an analysis found that common viral pathogens appeared to be linked with several of the most significant clusters.

Primers: 60 Vbeta forward and 13 Jbeta reverse. Clones were read by immunoSEQ multiplex PCR, and TCRdb kept only the in-frame ones, dropping some. The repertoire holds approximately 190,000 clones, with around 85% as singletons. Sequenced material: PBMCs. The receptor was isolated from a man between 40 and 49 years old in good health and CMV-seropositive.

This chain's CDR3 is CASSQRLADTQYF. CDR3 DNA: TGCGCCAGCAGCCAACGACTAGCGGATACGCAGTATTTT. The chain uses TRBV4-3 and TRBJ2-3; 8 bases fit TRBD2. CDR3 length: 13 residues. Germline V lookup: CDR1 LGHNA, CDR2 YSLEER. V lost 2 bases to trimming and J lost 6 bases; unmatched junction nucleotides: 1.